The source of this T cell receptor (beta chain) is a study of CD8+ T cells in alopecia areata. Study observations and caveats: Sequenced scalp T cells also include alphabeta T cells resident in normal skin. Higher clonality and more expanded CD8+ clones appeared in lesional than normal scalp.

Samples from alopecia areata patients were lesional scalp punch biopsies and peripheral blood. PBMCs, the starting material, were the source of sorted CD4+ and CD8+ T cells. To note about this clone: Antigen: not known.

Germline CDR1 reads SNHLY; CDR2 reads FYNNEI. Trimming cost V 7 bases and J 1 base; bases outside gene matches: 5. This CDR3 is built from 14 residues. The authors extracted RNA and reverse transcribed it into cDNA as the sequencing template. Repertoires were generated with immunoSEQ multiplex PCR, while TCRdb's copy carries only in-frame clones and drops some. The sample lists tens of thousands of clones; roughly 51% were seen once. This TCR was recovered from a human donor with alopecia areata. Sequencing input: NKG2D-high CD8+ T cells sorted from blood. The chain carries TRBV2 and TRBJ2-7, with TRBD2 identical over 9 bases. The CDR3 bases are TGTGCCAGCACGGCTAGCGGGATATCCTACGAGCAGTACTTC. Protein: CASTASGISYEQYF.